This TCR beta chain was obtained from a study of T-cell memory formation after mild COVID-19 (dated by TCRdb to about 2021). Context from the whole study: TCR sequence clusters from the two donors were found to be largely donor specific. Two young, previously healthy adult volunteers made up the cohort, one male and one female. In a couple of donors, T-cell clones that expanded and contracted after mild COVID-19 were tracked by sequencing TCRalpha and TCRbeta repertoires over time. Findings and caveats that apply to the study as a whole: Only two mild cases were covered by the study, and larger cohorts that include severe cases with pre-infection samples were considered necessary. Some responding clones were detected in pre-infection memory, which suggested that pre-existing cross-reactive memory T cells had joined the SARS-CoV-2 response. Whether the second-wave clones peaking on day 37 were SARS-CoV-2 specific was not confirmed. Contracting CD4+ clones were found mainly in CM and EM memory subsets, while CD8+ clones were enriched in EMRA. From day 15 to 85, contracting clones showed balanced CD4/CD8 phenotypes, whereas a second wave of clones that expanded from day 15 to 37 leaned towards CD4+.

For sequencing, an Illumina NovaSeq 6000 was employed. Using 5'RACE with constant-segment primers, TCRalpha and TCRbeta cDNA libraries were constructed, with sample barcodes and unique molecular identifiers added in the process. Trizol reagent was used to extract RNA from every sample. Libraries were amplified in two PCR steps, with a second sample barcode and Illumina TruSeq adapters added in the second step. Sequencing of the libraries was done on an Illumina NovaSeq, producing 2 x 150 bp paired-end reads. The study's own analysis went as follows. With migec v1.2.7, reads were demultiplexed and then collapsed into UMI-guided consensus sequences. Using mixcr v2.1.11, UMI consensuses were aligned to TRA and TRB V and J templates and then assembled into clonotypes. A clonotype was counted as expanded or contracted only when both edgeR and NoisET called the clonotype significant, with the noise models trained on biological replicates. For edgeR calls, the cutoffs were a false discovery rate-adjusted p below 0.01 and a log2 fold-change threshold of 1. As an exploratory analysis of dynamics, PCA with hierarchical clustering was applied to max-normalized trajectories of the 1000 most abundant clonotypes. Separately sequenced CD4+ and CD8+ repertoires were used to assign a CD4 or CD8 phenotype to each responding clone. In TCRdb, the public reads were trimmed at Q25 with fastp and aligned with MiXCR, with productive beta chains retained. When rows share a CDR3 protein, they turn into one entry using the most common DNA and genes. The V and J calls here are based on TCRdb, not the publication. The sample has 150,000 to 200,000 distinct CDR3 sequences on record, approximately 10% of them singletons. The ten most abundant clones make up approximately 3.8% of the sample.

Ficoll-Paque density gradient centrifugation was used to isolate PBMCs. Reading from cysteine to phenylalanine, the CDR3 counts 14 amino acids. CDR3 DNA is the only sequence kept; it has 42 bases, read in frame from the first base. The germline V gene supplies CDR1 SNHLY and CDR2 FYNNEI. Trimming at the junction amounts to 7 bases on V and 6 bases on J, and the germline ends lie 15 bases apart. Regarding this clonotype: The target of this receptor is not known. Qualities for individual bases were not recorded, and no much larger clone is one base off.

The clonotype was recovered from a man between 18 and 35 years old who had mild COVID-19 (a few samples of this study predate the infection). The sample titles of this study are shuffled in the database, so cell type and time point are left out; the donor was told from shared clones. The chain joins TRBV2 to TRBJ2-2, with the D segment identity uncertain. The sequenced sample was PBMCs or a T cell subset sorted from them (not recorded which). The DNA sequence is given as TGTGCCAGCAATTCCATTACTGGGGCCGGGGAGCTGTTTTTT. Its protein is CASNSITGAGELFF.